The clone carrying this T cell receptor beta chain appeared a few times. Per the original data handling: Estimation of nucleated cell counts relied on the amplification of reference gene primers. Only in-frame clones appear in the TCRdb table, and some are missing; sequencing was by immunoSEQ multiplex PCR. The V and J calls and clone size come from that table; D and trimming were worked out from the DNA. Altogether about 380,000 clones are present, approximately 77% being singletons, with the ten largest covering roughly 1.1%. The data stem from a study of blood T cell repertoires in COVID-19. Study-wide context: The origin of the acute and convalescent COVID-19 samples was the United States, Italy and Spain. PBMCs, B-cell-depleted T cells, or T cells provided the cDNA or gDNA that made up the material.

The CDR3 runs 16 residues. Germline V gene sequence: CDR1 SGHAT, CDR2 FQNNGV. V was cut by 1 base and J by 0 bases, with 10 bases left in between. This receptor was identified in a human donor with acute or convalescent COVID-19. The donor label of this sample is uncertain. The chain employs TRBV11-2 and TRBJ2-1; D is ambiguous. Sequencing was carried out using peripheral blood. CDR3 sequence (DNA): TGTGCCAGCAGCTTAGTCAGAACCAGCTCCTACAATGAGCAGTTCTTC. Amino acids: CASSLVRTSSYNEQFF.